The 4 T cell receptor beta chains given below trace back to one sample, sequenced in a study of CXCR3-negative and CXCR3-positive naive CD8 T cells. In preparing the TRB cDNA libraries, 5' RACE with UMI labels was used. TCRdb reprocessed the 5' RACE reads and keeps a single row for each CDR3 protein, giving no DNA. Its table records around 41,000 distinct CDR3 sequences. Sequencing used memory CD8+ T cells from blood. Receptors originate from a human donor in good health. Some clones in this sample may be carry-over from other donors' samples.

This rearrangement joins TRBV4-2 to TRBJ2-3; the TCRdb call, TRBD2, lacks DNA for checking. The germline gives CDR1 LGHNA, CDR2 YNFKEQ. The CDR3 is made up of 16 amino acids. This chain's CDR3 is CASSPTSGGGADTQYF.

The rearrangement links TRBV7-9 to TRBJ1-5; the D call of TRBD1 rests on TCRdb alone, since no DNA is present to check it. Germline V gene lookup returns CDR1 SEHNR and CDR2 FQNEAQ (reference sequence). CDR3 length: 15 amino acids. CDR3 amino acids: CASSQDRASNQPQHF.

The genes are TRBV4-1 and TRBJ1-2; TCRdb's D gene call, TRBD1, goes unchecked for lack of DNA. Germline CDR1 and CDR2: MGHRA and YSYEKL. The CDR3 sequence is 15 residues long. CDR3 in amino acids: CASSQDWDDIYGYTF.

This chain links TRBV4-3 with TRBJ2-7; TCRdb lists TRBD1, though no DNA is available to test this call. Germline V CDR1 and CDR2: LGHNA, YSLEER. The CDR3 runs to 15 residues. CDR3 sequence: CASSPDSGTDYEQYF.